This entry is about one T cell receptor (beta chain). The germline V gene has CDR1 WSHSY and CDR2 SAAADI. V lost 8 bases, J lost 0 bases, and 14 bases stayed unmatched. CDR3 length: 18 amino acids. The treatment here: over 15 received Ad26.COV2.S at low or high dose, single or two shots; several received placebo; per-sample allocation not given. The samples date from day 63 after the first vaccine or placebo injection. The assay was immunoSEQ multiplex PCR, and TCRdb's table has in-frame clones only and misses some. Among 350,000 to 450,000 clones, about 88% were seen once, and the ten largest hold about 3.3%. The sample comes from a study of Ad26.COV2.S vaccination and SARS-CoV-2 variants.

The sequencing here drew on peripheral blood, taken in a trial of Ad26.COV2.S vaccine versus placebo. This rearrangement joins TRBV10-2 to TRBJ2-3, with 10 bases that match TRBD2. This clonotype was obtained from a person aged 18-65 years who received the Ad26.COV2.S COVID-19 vaccine or a placebo. CDR3 amino acids: CASFSGGPSLTSTDTQYF. DNA of the CDR3: TGCGCCAGCTTTAGCGGGGGGCCTTCCTTGACTAGCACAGATACGCAGTATTTT.